This is a list of T cell receptor beta chains from one sample in a study of PD-1 blockade in classical Hodgkin lymphoma. Assay used: immunoSEQ multiplex PCR; TCRdb lists only in-frame clones, some missing. The sample includes about 94,000 clones, approximately 92% of them seen just once. This material consisted of peripheral blood mononuclear cells (PBMCs), taken before the second cycle of nivolumab. All receptors derive from a human donor with classical Hodgkin lymphoma. CDR3s leave out the opening cysteine and the closing phenylalanine or tryptophan. The order of the fields is J gene, clone size, V gene, CDR3 protein. Not all rows give a size; the values are once, few, many and, for expanded clones, a class.

>TRBJ2-7|.|TRBV6-1
ATSRRGEQY
>TRBJ2-5|.|TRBV13
ASSLNDETQY
>TRBJ2-7|.|TRBV5-6
ASSVGEGGGTYEQY
>TRBJ2-3|.|TRBV11-2
ASSLGQGKSDTQY
>TRBJ2-1|.|TRBV18
ASSPPGAGAYNEQF
>TRBJ2-7|.|TRBV28
ASSLSSYEQY
>TRBJ1-2|.|TRBV5-1
ASSFWTGGNGYT
>TRBJ2-1|.|TRBV25-1
ASSVTGEQF
>TRBJ2-3|.|TRBV20-1
SATGLTQY
>TRBJ1-2|once|TRBV6-1
ASSEDTGPYGYT
>TRBJ1-1|.|TRBV28
ASSLPTGVGTEAF
>TRBJ2-1|.|TRBV11-2
ASSLFSYNEQF
>TRBJ2-1|.|TRBV20-1
SANPTPQF
>TRBJ1-1|.|TRBV11-2
ASSLGGVPGAF
>TRBJ2-7|.|TRBV5-1
ASSLGQGSHEQY
>TRBJ1-1|.|TRBV6-6
ASSFDQTNTEAF
>TRBJ2-7|.|TRBV5-4
ASFPNGQGGGEQY
>TRBJ2-2|once|TRBV27
ASTFSPGFNTGELF
>TRBJ2-7|once|TRBV18
ASSPEQNSYEQY
>TRBJ2-1|.|TRBV27
ASSLGGSGGFYNEQF
>TRBJ2-7|.|TRBV7-9
ASSSSTPLSEQY
>TRBJ1-3|.|TRBV15
ATSRERQIGNTIY
>TRBJ2-1|.|TRBV5-1
ASSGSLAGLNEQF
>TRBJ2-7|.|TRBV4-1
ASSRLAGGTYEQY
>TRBJ2-7|.|TRBV28
ASSFFFSSGAHYEQY
>TRBJ2-7|once|TRBV10-3
AIRADRANGYEQY
>TRBJ2-1|.|TRBV28
ASSLRGRGNNEQF
>TRBJ2-1|once|TRBV12-2
ASRLAGGTSGNSSYNEQF
>TRBJ2-7|.|TRBV9
ASSVGGSPSYEQY
>TRBJ2-4|.|TRBV6-5
ASSSTGGAGKNIQY
>TRBJ1-2|.|TRBV4-1
ASSQDLQGGYT
>TRBJ2-5|.|TRBV7-7
ASSKQYQETQY
>TRBJ2-3|.|TRBV27
ASSFASRPDTQY
>TRBJ1-2|.|TRBV20-1
SASDGYT
>TRBJ2-7|.|TRBV28
ASSLGAGPSYEQY
>TRBJ1-3|.|TRBV29-1
SVWGSGNTIY
>TRBJ2-1|.|TRBV28
ASSLWAHSYNEQF
>TRBJ2-5|.|TRBV27
ASSPRGGGTQY
>TRBJ2-2|.|TRBV6-1
ASSEETSGSRELF
>TRBJ1-5|.|TRBV6-1
ASHDSINSNQPQH
>TRBJ1-5|once|TRBV7-9
ASSSWDGQAGAQH
>TRBJ2-1|.|TRBV2
ASSRTGTSGSRPYNEQF
>TRBJ1-2|.|TRBV27
ASSFGQGSYGYT
>TRBJ2-1|.|TRBV7-2
ASSLSGLAGSNEQF
>TRBJ2-4|.|TRBV19
ASSASGSRNIQY
>TRBJ2-7|.|TRBV28
ASSFRWDTPGDYEQY
>TRBJ2-3|few|TRBV19
ASSITPGGPADTQY
>TRBJ2-2|few|TRBV29-1
SVGGKTGELF
>TRBJ2-2|.|TRBV28
ASREHVGTSNTGELF
>TRBJ2-7|.|TRBV25-1
ASSEEGHEQY
>TRBJ1-5|.|TRBV27
ASSLGTGGWPQH
>TRBJ1-5|.|TRBV4-1
ASSDDLRGAGQPQH
>TRBJ1-6|.|TRBV7-9
ASSLGQVNSPLH
>TRBJ1-2|.|TRBV6-6
ASSYLAQNYGYT
>TRBJ2-7|once|TRBV4-1
ASSQAPGEGTYEQY